These 8 T cell receptor beta chains came from one sample sequenced in a study of blood T cells in healthy people across ages. Primers used in a second PCR of about 7 to 12 cycles were a sample-barcoded 5' primer and a J-beta primer mix. TCRdb used MiXCR to reprocess the 5' RACE reads, holding one entry per CDR3 protein. The sample lists around 1,800,000 distinct CDR3 sequences, around 42% occurring once. Sequencing was done on a sample of blood. These receptors all come from a human donor in good health.

The gene calls are TRBV20-1 and TRBJ2-7, with D possibly matching TRBD1 (6 bases). The CDR3 runs to 15 residues. CDR1 is DFQATT, CDR2 SNEGSKA, per germline (reference sequence). V lost 0 bases to trimming and J lost 0 bases, with 12 bases between them. This CDR3 reads CSARDWGQSSYEQYF. In DNA, the CDR3 is TGCAGTGCTAGAGATTGGGGGCAGAGCTCCTACGAGCAGTACTTC.

This clonotype has just a few counts. This chain connects TRBV12-3 or TRBV12-4 to TRBJ1-4; 8 bases align to TRBD1. Trimming took 4 bases from V and 5 from J; bases not matched to a gene: 3. The CDR3 is made up of 14 amino acids. CDR3 in amino acids: CASSSDRENEKLFF. The CDR3 DNA reads TGTGCCAGCAGTTCGGACAGGGAGAATGAAAAACTGTTTTTT.

Ten or more counts support this clonotype. The chain has TRBV7-9 and TRBJ2-3; D possibly uses TRBD1 or TRBD2 (5 bases each). Trimming left V 1 base short and J 2 bases short, with 7 bases between. The CDR3 consists of 14 residues. CDR1 and CDR2 from the germline V gene are SEHNR and FQNEAQ (reference sequence). CDR3 protein: CASSLGGITDTQYF. CDR3 bases: TGTGCCAGCAGCTTAGGGGGGATCACAGATACGCAGTATTTT.

The chain recombines TRBV20-1 with TRBJ2-3; 8 nucleotides agree with TRBD1. With V trimmed by 0 bases and J by 2 bases, 7 bases remained unmatched. Germline-derived CDR1 and CDR2 are DFQATT and SNEGSKA (reference sequence). The CDR3 spans 16 residues. The CDR3 sequence is CSARDLTGGSTDTQYF. Written as DNA, the CDR3 is TGCAGTGCTAGAGATCTCACAGGGGGATCCACAGATACGCAGTATTTT.

The chain combines TRBV15 with TRBJ2-3, with TRBD2 identical over 11 bases. The CDR3 loop spans 17 amino acids. CDR1 is LNHNV and CDR2 is YYDKDF in the germline V gene (reference sequence). The J segment lost 6 bases and the V segment lost 5 bases, leaving 13 bases of the junction unmatched. The CDR3 coding sequence is TGTGCCACCAGCCGGTGGGCCCCTAGCGGGGGGATGGATACGCAGTATTTT. Translated, it gives CATSRWAPSGGMDTQYF. Filled out from reference TRBV15 and TRBJ2-3, the complete variable domain reads DAMVIQNPRYQVTQFGKPVTLSCSQTLNHNVMYWYQQKSSQAPKLLFHYYDKDFNNEADTPDNFQSRRPNTSFCFLDIRSPGLGDTAMYLCATSRWAPSGGMDTQYFGPGTRLTVL.

The chain joins TRBV20-1 to TRBJ1-1; a weak D match, TRBD1 (6 bases). Trimming stripped 2 bases from V and 1 base from J, with 11 bases between. There are 14 residues in the CDR3. Germline V lookup: CDR1 DFQATT, CDR2 SNEGSKA (reference sequence). CDR3 sequence: CSARYGGPNTEAFF. The CDR3 DNA reads as TGCAGTGCTAGATACGGGGGGCCGAACACTGAAGCTTTCTTT.

This clonotype appeared a few times. This rearrangement joins TRBV3-1 to TRBJ2-7, with a weak D call TRBD1 (5 bases). Trimming removed 1 base from V and 0 bases from J, with 10 bases in between. Germline CDR1 and CDR2: LGHDT and YNNKEL (reference sequence). The CDR3 runs 15 residues. CDR3 sequence reads: CASSQALDSSYEQYF. The CDR3 DNA reads TGTGCCAGCAGCCAAGCCCTAGACAGCTCCTACGAGCAGTACTTC.

V gene TRBV20-1 combines with J gene TRBJ1-4; 7 positions agree with TRBD1. Germline CDR1 is DFQATT and CDR2 is SNEGSKA (reference sequence). This CDR3 contains 15 residues. After removal of 1 base from V and 8 bases from J, the junction contained 10 bases not matched to a gene. The CDR3 protein is CSARVVTGEGEKLFF. The CDR3 DNA sequence: TGCAGTGCTAGAGTTGTAACAGGGGAGGGGGAAAAACTGTTTTTT.